Reported below is one T cell receptor beta chain. The sample belongs to a study of shared clonotypes between healthy human individuals. Overall study context: Plates per donor: three CD4 naive, three CD4 memory, two CD8 naive, one CD8 memory.

This CDR3 is built from 14 residues. CDR1 MNHNY and CDR2 SVGAGI come from the germline V gene (reference sequence). V shed 2 bases and J shed 4 bases, with 9 bases lying between them. CD45RA+ naive and CD45RA-negative memory subsets were separated from CD4+ cells. Assay: immunoSEQ multiplex PCR; the TCRdb copy retains only in-frame clones and omits some. Of about 2 million clones detected, approximately 95% appear once; the ten largest clones hold more than 0.1%. The chain employs TRBV6-6 and TRBJ1-5, with D hard to call. This receptor was taken from a man aged 18-30 years in good health. Input material: naive CD4+ T cells sorted from blood. The subset is: CD45RA+ positively selected. This CDR3 is CASSYLQSNQPQHF. In DNA form, the CDR3 reads TGTGCCAGCAGTTACCTACAGTCTAATCAGCCCCAGCATTTT.